The rows below give T cell receptor beta chains drawn from one sample of a study of memory CD4+ T cells and cytomegalovirus serostatus. Profiled with immunoSEQ multiplex PCR; TCRdb holds only in-frame clones, not every one. Of around 54,000 clones listed, over 65% were seen once; the top ten hold about 2.4%. Input material: memory CD4+ T cells from blood. The origin of the receptors is an adult in good health and CMV-seropositive. Each CDR3 is given with its conserved first and last residue. The order of the fields is J gene, D gene, clone size, V gene, CDR3 length, CDR3 protein, CDR3 DNA. A D gene is named only where the DNA matches it firmly. Rows give clone size only sometimes, using once, few, many, or a class for an expanded clone.

>TRBJ1-5|-|-|TRBV28|14
CASSLPERNQPQHF
TGTGCCAGCAGTTTACCAGAGCGCAATCAGCCCCAGCATTTT
>TRBJ2-3|-|few|TRBV5-1|15
CASSLETGTTDTQYF
TGCGCCAGCAGCTTGGAAACGGGGACCACAGATACGCAGTATTTT
>TRBJ1-5|TRBD1|few|TRBV4-1|16
CASSPGQGPRNQPQHF
TGCGCCAGCAGCCCTGGACAGGGGCCAAGAAATCAGCCCCAGCATTTT
>TRBJ2-1|TRBD2|-|TRBV30|11
CASSGFDEQFF
TGTGCCTCTAGCGGGTTCGATGAGCAGTTCTTC
>TRBJ2-1|TRBD2|-|TRBV27|13
CATRDQAGDEQFF
TGTGCCACCCGCGACCAAGCGGGGGACGAGCAGTTCTTC
>TRBJ2-1|TRBD1|once|TRBV5-4|14
CASSRDRGLNEQFF
TGTGCCAGCAGCCGGGACAGGGGGCTCAATGAGCAGTTCTTC
>TRBJ2-1|-|-|TRBV7-9|12
CASSIISNEQFF
TGTGCCAGCAGCATTATCTCCAATGAGCAGTTCTTC
>TRBJ2-2|TRBD1|-|TRBV7-9|15
CASSFRGSDTGELFF
TGTGCCAGCAGCTTCAGGGGGTCCGACACCGGGGAGCTGTTTTTT
>TRBJ1-4|TRBD1|once|TRBV2|15
CASFRDRGWNEKLFF
TGTGCCAGCTTTCGGGACAGGGGGTGGAATGAAAAACTGTTTTTT
>TRBJ2-6|-|-|TRBV5-1|15
CASSRDLSGANVLTF
TGCGCCAGCAGTCGCGACCTCTCTGGGGCCAACGTCCTGACTTTC
>TRBJ1-2|TRBD1|-|TRBV19|16
CASSIDLGTGQNGYTF
TGTGCCAGTAGTATAGATCTCGGGACAGGGCAGAATGGCTACACCTTC
>TRBJ2-1|TRBD2|-|TRBV7-9|13
CASSLEEGGEQFF
TGTGCCAGCAGCTTAGAGGAGGGAGGGGAGCAGTTCTTC
>TRBJ2-5|TRBD1|-|TRBV28|15
CASSSGGQGQETQYF
TGTGCCAGCAGCTCCGGGGGACAGGGTCAAGAGACCCAGTACTTC
>TRBJ2-6|-|-|TRBV7-2|18
CASSLKLPSSSGANVLTF
TGTGCCAGCAGCTTAAAACTCCCCTCAAGCTCTGGGGCCAACGTCCTGACTTTC
>TRBJ2-4|-|once|TRBV7-9|15
CASSSGDGGRNIQYF
TGTGCCAGCAGCTCGGGGGACGGAGGGCGGAACATTCAGTACTTC
>TRBJ1-1|-|-|TRBV28|15
CASSLQGGGTAEAFF
TGTGCCAGCAGTTTACAGGGTGGGGGTACCGCTGAAGCTTTCTTT